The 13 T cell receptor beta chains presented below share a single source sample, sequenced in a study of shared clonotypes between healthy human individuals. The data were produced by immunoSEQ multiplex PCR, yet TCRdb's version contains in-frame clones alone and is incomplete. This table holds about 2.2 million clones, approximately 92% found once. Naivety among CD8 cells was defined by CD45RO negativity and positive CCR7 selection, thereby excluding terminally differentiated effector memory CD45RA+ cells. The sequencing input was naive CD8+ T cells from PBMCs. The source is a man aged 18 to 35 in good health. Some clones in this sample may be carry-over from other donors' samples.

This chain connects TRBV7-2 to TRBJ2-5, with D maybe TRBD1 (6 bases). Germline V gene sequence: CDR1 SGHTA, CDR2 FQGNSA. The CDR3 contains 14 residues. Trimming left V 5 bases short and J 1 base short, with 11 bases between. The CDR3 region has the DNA TGTGCCAGCAGCCCAACAGGGCTCCAAGAGACCCAGTACTTC. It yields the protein CASSPTGLQETQYF.

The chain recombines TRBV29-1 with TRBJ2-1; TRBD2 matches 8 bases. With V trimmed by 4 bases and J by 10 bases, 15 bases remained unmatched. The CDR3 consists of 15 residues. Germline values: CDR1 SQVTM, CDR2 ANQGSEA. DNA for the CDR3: TGCAGCGTTGGGGGAGGGGTAGCGGGAATCTGGGAGCAGTTCTTC. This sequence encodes CSVGGGVAGIWEQFF.

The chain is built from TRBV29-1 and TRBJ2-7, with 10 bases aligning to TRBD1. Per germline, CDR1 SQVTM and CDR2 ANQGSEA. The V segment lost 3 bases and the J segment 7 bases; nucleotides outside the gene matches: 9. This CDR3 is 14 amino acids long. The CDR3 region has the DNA TGCAGCGTTGAGTCCCGGGACAGGGGAAGGGAGCAGTACTTC. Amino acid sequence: CSVESRDRGREQYF.

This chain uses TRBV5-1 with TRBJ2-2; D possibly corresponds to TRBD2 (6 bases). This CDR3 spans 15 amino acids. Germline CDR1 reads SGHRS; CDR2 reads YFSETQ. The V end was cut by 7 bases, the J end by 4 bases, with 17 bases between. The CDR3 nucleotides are TGCGCCAGCGCGCCCGGGAGAGCGAGCACCGGGGAGCTGTTTTTT. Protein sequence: CASAPGRASTGELFF.

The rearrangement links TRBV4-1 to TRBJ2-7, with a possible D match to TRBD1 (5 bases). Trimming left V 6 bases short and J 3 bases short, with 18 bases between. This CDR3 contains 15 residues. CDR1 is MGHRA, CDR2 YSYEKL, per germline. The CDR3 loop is CASSFTGESLYEQYF. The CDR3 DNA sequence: TGCGCCAGCAGTTTTACAGGCGAGAGCCTCTACGAGCAGTACTTC.

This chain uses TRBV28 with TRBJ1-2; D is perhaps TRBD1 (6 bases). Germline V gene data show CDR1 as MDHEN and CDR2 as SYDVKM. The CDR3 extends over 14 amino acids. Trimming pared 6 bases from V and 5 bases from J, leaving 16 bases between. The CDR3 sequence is CASSMITGSYGYTF. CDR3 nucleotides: TGTGCCAGCAGCATGATTACAGGGTCATATGGCTACACCTTC.

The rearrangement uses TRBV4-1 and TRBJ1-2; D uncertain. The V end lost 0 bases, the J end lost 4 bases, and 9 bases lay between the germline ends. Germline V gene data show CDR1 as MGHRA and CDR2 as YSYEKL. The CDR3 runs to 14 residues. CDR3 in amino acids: CASSQDSSVYGYTF. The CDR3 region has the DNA TGCGCCAGCAGCCAAGATTCCAGCGTCTATGGCTACACCTTC.

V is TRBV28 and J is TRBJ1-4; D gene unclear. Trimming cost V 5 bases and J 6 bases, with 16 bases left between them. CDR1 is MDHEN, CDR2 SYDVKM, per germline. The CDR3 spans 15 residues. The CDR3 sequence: CASSPIPQKDEKLFF. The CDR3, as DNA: TGTGCCAGCAGTCCTATACCTCAAAAGGATGAAAAACTGTTTTTT.

The CDR3 sequence: CASSLVAVENEQYF. CDR3 DNA sequence: TGTGCCAGCAGCTTAGTGGCGGTTGAGAACGAGCAGTACTTC. The chain uses TRBV7-8 and TRBJ2-7, with unresolved D. V was clipped by 1 base and J by 5 bases, with 12 bases between them. This CDR3 has 14 residues. Germline-derived CDR1 and CDR2 are SGHVS and FQNEAQ.

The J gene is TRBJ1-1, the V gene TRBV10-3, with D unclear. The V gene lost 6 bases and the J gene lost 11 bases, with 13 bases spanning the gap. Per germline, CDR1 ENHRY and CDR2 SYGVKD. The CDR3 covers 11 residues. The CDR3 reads CAISGSSDAFF. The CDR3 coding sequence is TGTGCCATCAGCGGCAGCTCCGACGCTTTCTTT.

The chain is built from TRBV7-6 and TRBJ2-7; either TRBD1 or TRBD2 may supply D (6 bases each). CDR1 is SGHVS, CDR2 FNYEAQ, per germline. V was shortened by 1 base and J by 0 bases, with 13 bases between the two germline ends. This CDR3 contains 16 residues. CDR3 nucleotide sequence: TGTGCCAGCAGCTTAGGGGGGCGGGACTCCTCCTACGAGCAGTACTTC. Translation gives CASSLGGRDSSYEQYF.

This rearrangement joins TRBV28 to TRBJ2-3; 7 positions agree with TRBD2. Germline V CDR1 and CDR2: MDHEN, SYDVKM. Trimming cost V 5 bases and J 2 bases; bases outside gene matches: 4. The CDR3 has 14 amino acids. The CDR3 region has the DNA TGTGCCAGCAGTCGACTAGCCCTCACAGATACGCAGTATTTT. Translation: CASSRLALTDTQYF.

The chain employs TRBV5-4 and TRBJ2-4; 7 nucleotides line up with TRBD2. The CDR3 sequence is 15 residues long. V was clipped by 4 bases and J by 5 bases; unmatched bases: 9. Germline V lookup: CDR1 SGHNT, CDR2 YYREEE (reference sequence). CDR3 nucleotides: TGTGCCAGCAGCCGTGGTGGGGGGGTCCAAAACATTCAGTACTTC. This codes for CASSRGGGVQNIQYF.